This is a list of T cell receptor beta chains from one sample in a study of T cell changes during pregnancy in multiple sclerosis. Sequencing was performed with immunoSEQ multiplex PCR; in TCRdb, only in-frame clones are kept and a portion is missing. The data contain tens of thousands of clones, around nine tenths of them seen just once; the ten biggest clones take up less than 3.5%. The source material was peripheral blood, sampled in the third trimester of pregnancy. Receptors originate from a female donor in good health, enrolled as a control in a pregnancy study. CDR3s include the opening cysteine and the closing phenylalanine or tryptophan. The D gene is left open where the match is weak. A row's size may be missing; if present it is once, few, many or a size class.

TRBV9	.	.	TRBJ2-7	TGTGCCAGCAGCCCTCTGGCCGAGGCCTACGAGCAGTACTTC	CASSPLAEAYEQYF
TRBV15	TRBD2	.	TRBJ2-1	TGTGCCACCACGTCACTAGCGGGAGGGGGTTGGAATGAGCAGTTCTTC	CATTSLAGGGWNEQFF
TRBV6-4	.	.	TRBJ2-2	TGTGCCAGCAAAGAAGGGGACACCGGGGAGCTGTTTTTT	CASKEGDTGELFF
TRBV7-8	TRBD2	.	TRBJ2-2	TGTGCCAGCGGCCCACTTGCGACTAGCGCGAACACCGGGGAGCTGTTTTTT	CASGPLATSANTGELFF
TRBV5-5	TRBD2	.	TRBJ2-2	TGTGCCAGCAGCCAGGGACTAGCGGAGAACACCGGGGAGCTGTTTTTT	CASSQGLAENTGELFF
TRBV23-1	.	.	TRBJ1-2	TGCGCCAGCAGTCAATCTAGCGGCAACATCTATGGCTACACCTTC	CASSQSSGNIYGYTF
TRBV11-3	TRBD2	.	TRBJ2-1	TGTGCCAGCAGCTACGAACCAGCGGGGGCCTCTGGGAATGAGCAGTTCTTC	CASSYEPAGASGNEQFF
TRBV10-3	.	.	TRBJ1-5	TGTGCCACCAGACAGGACAATCAGCCCCAGCATTTT	CATRQDNQPQHF
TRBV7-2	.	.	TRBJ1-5	TGTGCCAGCAGCTTAGAGCTCGTACAGCAGCCCCAGCATTTT	CASSLELVQQPQHF
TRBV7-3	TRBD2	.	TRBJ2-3	TGTGCCAGCAGCCCACGGGGGGGTATCCCAGATACGCAGTATTTT	CASSPRGGIPDTQYF
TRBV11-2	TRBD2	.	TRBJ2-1	TGTGCCAGCAGCTTATCAGCGGGGGGTTACAATGAGCAGTTCTTC	CASSLSAGGYNEQFF
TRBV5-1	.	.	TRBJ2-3	TGCGCCAGCAGCGGCGGACAGTCCACAGATACGCAGTATTTT	CASSGGQSTDTQYF
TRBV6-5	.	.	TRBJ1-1	TGTGCCAGCAGTTATATTGTTAACACTGAAGCTTTCTTT	CASSYIVNTEAFF
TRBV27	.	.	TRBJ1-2	TGTGCCAGCAGTTTGTACTCCGGGACACTAAACTATGGCTACACCTTC	CASSLYSGTLNYGYTF
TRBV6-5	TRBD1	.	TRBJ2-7	TGTGCCAGCAGACGGACAGGGGGCATCAACGAGCAGTACTTC	CASRRTGGINEQYF
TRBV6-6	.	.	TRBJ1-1	TGTGCCAGCAGTTACGTCGGGGATGGAGCTTTCTTT	CASSYVGDGAFF
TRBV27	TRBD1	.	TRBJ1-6	TGTGCCAGCAGACGACAGGGTAATTCACCCCTCCACTTT	CASRRQGNSPLHF
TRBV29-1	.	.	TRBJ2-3	TGCAGCGTTGAAGATCCCTACCTATGGGAGATGGGCGATACGCAGTATTTT	CSVEDPYLWEMGDTQYF
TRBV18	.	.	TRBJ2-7	TGTGCCAGCTCACCACCCGCAGACTCCTACGAGCAGTACTTC	CASSPPADSYEQYF
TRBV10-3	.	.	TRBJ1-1	TGTGCCATCAGTGATGCAGGGTTCATAGTTCGGTTCTTT	CAISDAGFIVRFF
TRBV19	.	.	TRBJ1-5	TGTGCCAGTAGTACAGGGTGGTGGAGCAATCAGCCCCAGCATTTT	CASSTGWWSNQPQHF
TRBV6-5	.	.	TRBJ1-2	TGTGCCAGCAGTTACTCCGGGAACCGGGGCTACACCTTC	CASSYSGNRGYTF
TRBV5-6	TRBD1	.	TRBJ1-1	TGTGCCAGCAGCGTCGACAGGGGGACTGAAGCTTTCTTT	CASSVDRGTEAFF
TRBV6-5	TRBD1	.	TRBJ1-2	TGTGCCAGCAGTAGGGACAGGGGGTATGGCTACACCTTC	CASSRDRGYGYTF
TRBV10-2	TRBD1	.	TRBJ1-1	TGCGCCAGCACTGATTCCGGGACAGGGAACTATGAAGCTTTCTTT	CASTDSGTGNYEAFF
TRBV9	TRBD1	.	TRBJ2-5	TGTGCCAGCAGCGACGGACAGGTCCATGGGGAGACCCAGTACTTC	CASSDGQVHGETQYF
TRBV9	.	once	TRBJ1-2	TGTGCCAGCAGCCCGCCGGGTTCTAACTATGGCTACACCTTC	CASSPPGSNYGYTF
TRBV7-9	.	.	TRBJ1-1	TGTGCCAGCAGAGGGGTTTACACTGAAGCTTTCTTT	CASRGVYTEAFF
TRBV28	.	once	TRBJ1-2	TGTGCCAGCAGTTTACCGGTCAGGGACTACACCTTC	CASSLPVRDYTF
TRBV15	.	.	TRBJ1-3	TGTGCCACCAGCAGAGATGCGGTAACTGGAAACACCATATATTTT	CATSRDAVTGNTIYF
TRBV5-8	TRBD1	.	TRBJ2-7	TGTGCCGACGACCTGACAGGGTCGGGACACGAGCAGTACTTC	CADDLTGSGHEQYF
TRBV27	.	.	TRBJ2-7	TGTGCCAGCGGGGGCGACGAGCAGTACTTC	CASGGDEQYF
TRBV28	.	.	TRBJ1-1	TGTGCCAGCAGTTTCTCCAACATGGTACCCTGGACTGAAGCTTTCTTT	CASSFSNMVPWTEAFF
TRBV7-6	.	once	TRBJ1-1	TGTGCCAGCAGCTTAAGCGTACAGGTAGAAGCTTTCTTT	CASSLSVQVEAFF
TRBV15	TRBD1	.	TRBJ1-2	TGTGCCACCAGCAACCCACAGGGGTATTGGGGCTACACCTTC	CATSNPQGYWGYTF
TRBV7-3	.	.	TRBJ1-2	TGTGCCAGCAGCCACCCGGGGGGCAATGGCTACACCTTC	CASSHPGGNGYTF
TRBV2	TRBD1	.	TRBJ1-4	TGTGCCAGCAGCGCCTCAGGACAGGGAGGGAATGAAAAACTGTTTTTT	CASSASGQGGNEKLFF
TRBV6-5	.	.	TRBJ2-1	TGTGCCAGCAGGGCCGGGACCTACAATGAGCAGTTCTTC	CASRAGTYNEQFF
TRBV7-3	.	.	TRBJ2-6	TGTGCCAGCAGCCCAGTTGGTCCCGGGGCCAACGTCCTGACTTTC	CASSPVGPGANVLTF